These 10 T cell receptor beta chains share one sample of origin, sequenced in a study of CD8 T cells in Susac syndrome. RNA, at roughly 0.5 to 1 ug, was reverse transcribed with random hexamers. Using its own MiXCR run on the immunoSEQ multiplex PCR reads, TCRdb lists one record per CDR3 protein. The sample has around 300,000 distinct CDR3 sequences, about 92% seen once. Sequencing was carried out using CD4+ T cells from PBMCs. Receptors were obtained from a human donor with multiple sclerosis.

J is TRBJ1-1 and V is TRBV15; TRBD1 matches at 10 bases. V was pared by 3 bases and J by 4 bases, with 8 bases of the junction left unmatched. From germline, CDR1 is LNHNV and CDR2 YYDKDF (reference sequence). The CDR3 spans 16 residues. CDR3 residues: CATSSINRDRGTEAFF. The CDR3, as DNA: TGTGCCACCAGCAGTATAAACCGGGACAGGGGCACTGAAGCTTTCTTT.

The chain couples TRBV19 to TRBJ1-2; 7 bases are shared with TRBD1. After removal of 4 bases from V and 6 bases from J, the junction contained 17 bases not matched to a gene. This CDR3 is 17 amino acids long. Germline loops: CDR1 LNHDA, CDR2 SQIVND (reference sequence). Here the CDR3 reads CASSTTAGTANLHGYTF. The CDR3 nucleotides read TGTGCCAGTAGTACCACTGCCGGGACAGCTAACCTCCATGGCTACACCTTC.

The genes are TRBV30 and TRBJ1-5, with unresolved D. In germline, CDR1 is GTSNPN, CDR2 SVGIG (reference sequence). This CDR3 region has 17 residues. V dropped 1 base and J dropped 2 bases, with 18 bases sitting between them. The CDR3, as DNA: TGTGCCTGGAGTGCCTCTCGGGTTTTGGGTGGCAATCAGCCCCAGCATTTT. Its protein is CAWSASRVLGGNQPQHF.

This chain connects TRBV7-9 to TRBJ2-7; D is unclear. The CDR3 totals 12 residues. V lost 2 bases, J lost 1 base, and 3 bases lay in between. CDR1 is SEHNR and CDR2 is FQNEAQ in the germline V gene (reference sequence). CDR3 coding DNA: TGTGCCAGCAGCTTAATTTCCTACGAGCAGTACTTC. Amino acid sequence: CASSLISYEQYF. Full variable domain (missing parts from reference TRBV7-9 and TRBJ2-7): DTGVSQNPRHKITKRGQNVTFRCDPISEHNRLYWYRQTLGQGPEFLTYFQNEAQLEKSRLLSDRFSAERPKGSFSTLEIQRTEQGDSAMYLCASSLISYEQYFGPGTRLTVT.

The genes are TRBV6-1 and TRBJ2-6, with 9 bases lining up with TRBD1. Trimming at V came to 7 bases and at J to 1 base, leaving 11 bases not matched to a gene. Germline lookup yields CDR1 MNHNS and CDR2 SASEGT. CDR3 length: 18 amino acids. The CDR3 reads CASTDPDRGVSGANVLTF. The CDR3 DNA follows: TGTGCCAGCACCGACCCGGACAGGGGCGTATCTGGGGCCAACGTCCTGACTTTC.

This chain joins TRBV30 and TRBJ1-1, with a weak D call TRBD1 (6 bases). Germline CDR1 is GTSNPN and CDR2 is SVGIG (reference sequence). This CDR3 region has 16 residues. V was shortened by 1 base and J by 0 bases, with 15 bases between the two germline ends. The CDR3 DNA reads as TGTGCCTGGAGTGCCCCGGGCAGGGGTATGAACACTGAAGCTTTCTTT. This translates into CAWSAPGRGMNTEAFF.

This chain's CDR3 is CASSFLKNIQYF. The CDR3 bases are TGTGCCAGCAGTTTCCTGAAAAACATTCAGTACTTC. The genes are TRBV2 and TRBJ2-4; D not certain. Trimming took off 5 bases at V and 4 bases at J, with 6 bases between the two ends. The CDR3 covers 12 residues. CDR1 and CDR2 (germline): SNHLY, FYNNEI. The variable domain in full, completed from reference TRBV2 and TRBJ2-4, reads EPEVTQTPSHQVTQMGQEVILRCVPISNHLYFYWYRQILGQKVEFLVSFYNNEISEKSEIFDDQFSVERPDGSNFTLKIRSTKLEDSAMYFCASSFLKNIQYFGAGTRLSVL.

The genes are TRBV4-1 and TRBJ1-1; D gene unclear. Germline V lookup: CDR1 MGHRA, CDR2 YSYEKL. This CDR3 is 16 amino acids long. V lost 0 bases and J lost 1, with 12 bases in between. The CDR3 DNA sequence: TGCGCCAGCAGCCAAGAAGGTCGGCTATCGAACACTGAAGCTTTCTTT. Its protein is CASSQEGRLSNTEAFF.

This chain connects TRBV6-2 or TRBV6-3 to TRBJ2-7; TRBD1 might be the D (5 bases). This CDR3 contains 13 residues. The germline V and J ends were trimmed by 5 bases and 2 bases, with 10 bases remaining between them. The germline gives CDR1 MNHEY, CDR2 SVGEGT. Here the CDR3 DNA reads TGTGCCAGCAGTACAGGTAACGCCTACGAGCAGTACTTC. It translates to CASSTGNAYEQYF.

CDR3 loop: CAISVWGTEAFF. CDR3 nucleotides: TGTGCCATCAGTGTCTGGGGTACTGAAGCTTTCTTT. This chain connects TRBV10-3 to TRBJ1-1; D gene ambiguous. Germline-derived CDR1 and CDR2 are ENHRY and SYGVKD. The CDR3 consists of 12 residues. Trimming shortened V by 4 bases and J by 5 bases, and 8 bases separated the two germline ends.